These 27 T cell receptor beta chains were all obtained from the same sample, sequenced in a study of T-cell reconstitution after alpha-beta-depleted transplantation in children. Unique molecular identifiers were used in preparing the TCRbeta library. TCRdb processed the PCR reads anew with MiXCR; each CDR3 protein has one entry. The sample yields hundreds of thousands of distinct CDR3 sequences, under 9.5% seen once. The sample was PBMCs, mostly from graft donor cells, taken 180 days after TCRalphabeta/CD19-depleted stem cell transplant. The source of these receptors is a male patient aged 10 to 17 who had a stem cell transplant for acute lymphoblastic leukemia, so the T cells may come from the graft donor.

This clonotype was seen at least ten times. This chain connects TRBV21-1 to TRBJ2-1; the D segment call TRBD1 is taken from the table without a DNA check. TRBV21-1 is given as a pseudogene. The CDR3 spans 14 residues. CDR3 coding DNA: TGTGCCAGCAGAAGACAGGGAGGCTACAATGAGCAGTTCTTC. Translated, it gives CASRRQGGYNEQFF.

In its sample, this clonotype was seen many times. This chain joins TRBV29-1 and TRBJ2-7, with TRBD1 as a possible D gene (8 bases). CDR3 length equals 12 residues. Germline V lookup: CDR1 SQVTM, CDR2 ANQGSEA. The CDR3 DNA is TGCAGTTACAGGGGGGGACGCTACGAGCAGTACTTC. Protein: CSYRGGRYEQYF.

This clonotype was counted ten times or more. V is TRBV7-8 and J is TRBJ2-1; 7 bases line up with TRBD2. Per germline, CDR1 SGHVS and CDR2 FQNEAQ. The CDR3 extends over 15 amino acids. The junction had 10 bases not matched to a gene; V was cut back by 5 bases and J by 6 bases. CDR3 nucleotides: TGTGCCAGCAGCCTTAGCCCGGGAGGCCCCAATGAGCAGTTCTTC. It specifies CASSLSPGGPNEQFF.

This clonotype was seen at least ten times. This chain connects TRBV29-1 to TRBJ1-5, with D unclear. This CDR3 has 13 amino acids. CDR1 is SQVTM, CDR2 ANQGSEA, per germline. Trimming shortened V by 4 bases and J by 1 base, and 8 bases separated the two germline ends. The CDR3: CSVGGSSNQPQHF. CDR3 bases: TGCAGCGTTGGAGGTTCGAGCAATCAGCCCCAGCATTTT. Supplemented by reference TRBV29-1 and TRBJ1-5, the full variable domain reads SAVISQKPSRDICQRGTSLTIQCQVDSQVTMMFWYRQQPGQSLTLIATANQGSEATYESGFVIDKFPISRPNLTFSTLTVSNMSPEDSSIYLCSVGGSSNQPQHFGDGTRLSIL.

This clonotype was observed many times. This chain uses TRBV4-3 with TRBJ2-4; 7 positions match TRBD2. Looked up from germline, CDR1 is LGHNA and CDR2 is YSLEER. This CDR3 has 22 residues. Losses at the gene ends were 3 bases for V and 0 bases for J; bases not matched to a gene: 23. DNA for the CDR3: TGCGCCAGCAGCCATACTGCCCCCCGAAGCGGGGTATCCTTTTTAGCCAAAAACATTCAGTACTTC. It translates to CASSHTAPRSGVSFLAKNIQYF.

The rearrangement joins TRBV7-2 to TRBJ2-5; a possible D gene is TRBD1 (5 bases). The CDR3 consists of 13 residues. V dropped 5 bases and J dropped 4 bases, with 11 bases sitting between them. Germline V gives CDR1 SGHTA, CDR2 FQGNSA. This CDR3 is CASSGAGRETQYF. The CDR3 DNA follows: TGTGCCAGCAGCGGGGCAGGTCGAGAGACCCAGTACTTC.

This clonotype was picked up many times. The CDR3, as DNA: TGTGCCAGCAGCTTAGCGGGAGGGCAGAACGAGCAGTACTTC. Protein: CASSLAGGQNEQYF. The chain couples TRBV7-9 to TRBJ2-7; TRBD2 agrees at 7 bases. Germline V CDR1 and CDR2: SEHNR, FQNEAQ (reference sequence). This CDR3 region has 14 residues. Trimming took 0 bases from V and 5 from J; bases not matched to a gene: 4.

This clonotype has more than one count but fewer than ten. The V call is TRBV23-1, the J call TRBJ2-7; 7 bases match TRBD1. TRBV23-1 is reported as an ORF; its role is uncertain. J lost 2 bases, V lost 6 bases, and 4 bases had no gene match. CDR3 size: 13 residues. CDR3 in amino acids: CASRRDSTYEQYF. Written as DNA, the CDR3 is TGCGCCAGCAGAAGGGACAGCACCTACGAGCAGTACTTC.

In this sample, this clonotype turned up many times. This chain links TRBV10-3 with TRBJ2-7, with a tentative D call TRBD1 (5 bases). Germline V lookup: CDR1 ENHRY, CDR2 SYGVKD. The CDR3 runs to 14 residues. V shed 4 bases and J shed 3 bases, with 13 bases lying between them. The chain's CDR3 is CAISAQAGHYEQYF. The CDR3 DNA reads TGTGCCATCAGTGCACAGGCAGGGCACTACGAGCAGTACTTC.

Ten or more counts support this clonotype. J is TRBJ2-7 and V is TRBV20-1; perhaps TRBD2 as D (5 bases). From germline, CDR1 is DFQATT and CDR2 SNEGSKA (reference sequence). V was pared by 6 bases and J by 7 bases, with 13 bases between. CDR3 length: 11 residues. The CDR3: CSALRTGEQYF. DNA for the CDR3: TGCAGTGCCCTTAGGACTGGGGAGCAGTACTTC.

This clonotype was recorded many times. The chain combines TRBV28 with TRBJ2-2; D may be TRBD2 (6 bases). This CDR3 has 16 residues. V lost 3 bases and J lost 0, with 11 bases in between. CDR1 and CDR2 from the germline V gene are MDHEN and SYDVKM. CDR3 loop: CASSLAGTPNTGELFF. The CDR3 nucleotides are TGTGCCAGCAGTTTGGCGGGGACCCCGAACACCGGGGAGCTGTTTTTT.

This clonotype has a count of ten or more. V usage is TRBV24-1 and J usage is TRBJ2-5, with TRBD2 identical over 13 bases. V shed 5 bases and J 2 bases; nucleotides not matched to a gene: 4. Germline values: CDR1 KGHDR, CDR2 SFDVKD. The CDR3 has 16 residues. CDR3 protein: CATSAPLAGGQETQYF. DNA for the CDR3: TGTGCCACCAGTGCCCCACTAGCGGGGGGGCAAGAGACCCAGTACTTC.

There are many counts of this clonotype. The rearrangement uses TRBV5-6 and TRBJ2-1, with 9 bases identical to TRBD2. This CDR3 contains 14 residues. The V gene's germline CDR1 is SGHDT and CDR2 YYEEEE. V trimming: 4 bases; J trimming: 6 bases; junction bases outside the gene matches: 5. The CDR3 DNA reads TGTGCCAGCAGCCTTAGCGGGAGTCCCAATGAGCAGTTCTTC. Translated, it gives CASSLSGSPNEQFF.

This clonotype has at least ten counts. The chain couples TRBV5-1 to TRBJ2-7; 7 nucleotides match TRBD1. The ends lost 4 bases at V and 9 bases at J; junction bases unmatched: 7. The V gene's germline CDR1 is SGHRS and CDR2 YFSETQ. This CDR3 spans 12 amino acids. CDR3 sequence: CASSPDRDTQYF. The CDR3 DNA follows: TGCGCCAGCAGCCCCGACAGGGACACGCAGTACTTC.

Many counts were recorded for this clonotype. The chain carries TRBV27 and TRBJ1-3; weak D call: TRBD1 (5 bases). The CDR3 covers 17 residues. Germline V CDR1 and CDR2: MNHEY, SMNVEV (reference sequence). Deletions cut 3 bases from V and 0 bases from J, with 15 bases between. CDR3 amino acids: CASSLMAGSLSGNTIYF. CDR3 DNA: TGTGCCAGCAGTTTGATGGCAGGGTCGCTCTCTGGAAACACCATATATTTT.

This clonotype was seen repeatedly, ten times or more. The V gene is TRBV28, the J gene TRBJ2-7, with D possibly matching TRBD2 (5 bases). Trimming removed 3 bases at V and 8 bases at J, with 23 bases between. CDR1 MDHEN and CDR2 SYDVKM come from the germline V gene. This CDR3 has 16 amino acids. The CDR3 sequence is CASSFIRTLTSTKQYF. The CDR3 DNA is TGTGCCAGCAGTTTTATCCGGACTCTAACTTCTACGAAGCAGTACTTC. The full variable domain, rest sourced from reference TRBV28 and TRBJ2-7, is DVKVTQSSRYLVKRTGEKVFLECVQDMDHENMFWYRQDPGLGLRLIYFSYDVKMKEKGDIPEGYSVSREKKERFSLILESASTNQTSMYLCASSFIRTLTSTKQYFGPGTRLTVT.

This clonotype was picked up many times. The genes are TRBV3-1 and TRBJ2-7; TRBD2 is a possible D gene (7 bases). Germline V gene lookup returns CDR1 LGHDT and CDR2 YNNKEL (reference sequence). V was shortened by 5 bases and J by 7 bases, with 12 bases between the two germline ends. There are 12 residues in the CDR3. CDR3 bases: TGTGCCAGCAGCAAGGGAGGGGGAGAGCAGTACTTC. As protein: CASSKGGGEQYF.

This clonotype was observed many times. The chain is built from TRBV5-1 and TRBJ2-1; D is unresolved. Between the trimmed V and J ends, which lost 7 bases and 3 bases, there was a span of 26 bases. This CDR3 has 18 residues. The germline V gene encodes CDR1 SGHRS and CDR2 YFSETQ. The CDR3 DNA reads TGCGCCAGCTCGCCTCTAGTGGCCGTGCGAGGTGGCTACAATGAGCAGTTCTTC. Its translation: CASSPLVAVRGGYNEQFF.

This clonotype was seen ten or more times. The genes are TRBV9 and TRBJ1-2; D is ambiguous. V gave up 0 bases and J gave up 6 bases, with 12 bases separating them. Germline V gives CDR1 SGDLS, CDR2 YYNGEE. CDR3 length equals 14 residues. Here the CDR3 reads CASSVENRPNGYTF. The DNA of the CDR3 is TGTGCCAGCAGCGTAGAAAACCGTCCCAATGGCTACACCTTC.

This clonotype appeared many times. The genes are TRBV12-3 or TRBV12-4 and TRBJ2-7, with D maybe TRBD1 (6 bases). V was cut by 5 bases and J by 6 bases, with 11 bases left in between. The length of the CDR3 is 12 residues. Here the CDR3 reads CASSPGQFEQYF. CDR3 bases: TGTGCCAGCAGTCCTGGACAGTTCGAGCAGTACTTC.

In this sample, this clonotype turned up many times. The J gene is TRBJ1-6, the V gene TRBV9, with D possibly TRBD1 on 5 matching bases. Trimming removed 0 bases at V and 12 bases at J, with 13 bases between. Per germline, CDR1 SGDLS and CDR2 YYNGEE. The CDR3 length is 14 residues. As DNA, the CDR3 is TGTGCCAGCAGCGTAGCAACAGCGGGGGGACCCCTCCACTTT. Amino acids: CASSVATAGGPLHF.

In its sample, this clonotype was seen many times. The chain couples TRBV5-1 to TRBJ1-4, with 9 nucleotides matching TRBD1. Germline loops: CDR1 SGHRS, CDR2 YFSETQ. This CDR3 contains 14 residues. With V trimmed by 4 bases and J by 8 bases, 6 bases remained unmatched. The CDR3 sequence is CASSAGQGNEKLFF. The DNA of the CDR3 is TGCGCCAGCAGCGCGGGACAGGGAAACGAAAAACTGTTTTTT.

This clonotype appeared many times. V gene TRBV5-1 combines with J gene TRBJ1-5, with 7 bases aligning to TRBD1. The V and J ends lost 0 bases and 0 bases, in that order; junction bases with no gene match: 6. Germline loops: CDR1 SGHRS, CDR2 YFSETQ. The CDR3 loop spans 17 amino acids. This CDR3 is CASSLEGGPYSNQPQHF. In nucleotides, the CDR3 is TGCGCCAGCAGCTTGGAAGGGGGCCCCTATAGCAATCAGCCCCAGCATTTT. Drawing the rest from reference TRBV5-1 and TRBJ1-5, the complete variable domain is KAGVTQTPRYLIKTRGQQVTLSCSPISGHRSVSWYQQTPGQGLQFLFEYFSETQRNKGNFPGRFSGRQFSNSRSEMNVSTLELGDSALYLCASSLEGGPYSNQPQHFGDGTRLSIL.

The chain links TRBV14 to TRBJ2-5; D perhaps matches TRBD2 (5 bases). V shed 5 bases and J shed 7 bases, with 11 bases lying between them. CDR1 and CDR2 (germline): SGHDN, FVKESK. CDR3 length equals 12 residues. In nucleotides, the CDR3 is TGTGCCAGCAGCTGGACCGGAGGGACCCAGTACTTC. It yields the protein CASSWTGGTQYF.

In its sample, this clonotype was seen many times. This chain links TRBV28 with TRBJ2-7; 12 bases line up with TRBD1. The CDR3 consists of 15 residues. Germline V gene data show CDR1 as MDHEN and CDR2 as SYDVKM. V lost 7 bases, J lost 4 bases, and 8 bases stayed unmatched. CDR3 bases: TGTGCCAGCACCACCAAGGGACAGGGGGCGTACGAGCAGTACTTC. This encodes CASTTKGQGAYEQYF.

Regarding this clonotype: A read error may explain this, as a much larger clone is one base away. This chain connects TRBV20-1 to TRBJ2-3, with TRBD2 matching over 8 bases. The CDR3 length is 13 residues. The germline CDR1 and CDR2 sequences are DFQATT and SNEGSKA (reference sequence). CDR3: CSSIGGGTDTQYF. The CDR3 region has the DNA TGCAGCTCTATCGGGGGGGGCACAGATACGCAGTATTTT.

This clonotype was detected many times. The genes are TRBV27 and TRBJ2-7, with D hard to call. CDR1 and CDR2 from the germline V gene are MNHEY and SMNVEV (reference sequence). This CDR3 has 13 amino acids. The V end was cut by 0 bases, the J end by 3 bases, with 6 bases between. Here the CDR3 DNA reads TGTGCCAGCAGTTTATCGGCCGTCTACGAGCAGTACTTC. Translating gives CASSLSAVYEQYF.